This passage covers 8 T cell receptor beta chains from one sample sequenced in a study of T cells in Graves' hyperthyroidism and ophthalmopathy. There were TCR beta CDR3 regions amplified from RNA transcripts. HTBI primers were used for first-round RT-PCR of the TCR CDR3. TCRdb called the multiplex PCR reads again in MiXCR, with one record for every CDR3 protein. The table has some 770,000 distinct CDR3 sequences, around 17% seen once. The material sequenced was blood. These receptors were obtained from a man in his late teens or twenties with Graves' hyperthyroidism.

V usage is TRBV9 and J usage is TRBJ1-2, with no clear D. The germline gives CDR1 SGDLS, CDR2 YYNGEE. This CDR3 region has 13 residues. Trimming stripped 3 bases from V and 8 bases from J, with 14 bases between. The CDR3 nucleotides read TGTGCCAGCAGCGACGGACTAGTCGTAGGCTACACCTTC. Translated, it gives CASSDGLVVGYTF.

This clonotype came up many times. V usage is TRBV2 and J usage is TRBJ2-1, with 8 positions matching TRBD2. V shed 7 bases and J 3 bases; nucleotides not matched to a gene: 14. The germline gives CDR1 SNHLY, CDR2 FYNNEI. The CDR3 runs to 17 residues. The chain's CDR3 is CASNPAQGGRIYNEQFF. The CDR3 coding sequence is TGTGCCAGCAACCCCGCGCAAGGCGGGAGGATCTACAATGAGCAGTTCTTC.

The chain uses TRBV28 and TRBJ1-5; 9 nucleotides match TRBD1. J gave up 6 bases and V 4 bases, and 7 bases lay outside the gene matches. CDR1 MDHEN and CDR2 SYDVKM come from the germline V gene. CDR3 length equals 15 residues. This CDR3 reads CASSYPGQGSQPQHF. The CDR3 DNA reads TGTGCCAGCAGTTATCCGGGACAGGGAAGTCAGCCCCAGCATTTT.

The chain is built from TRBV10-3 and TRBJ2-2, with D unresolved. The CDR3 has 13 amino acids. The germline gives CDR1 ENHRY, CDR2 SYGVKD. Trimming stripped 8 bases from V and 0 bases from J, with 7 bases between. As DNA, the CDR3 is TGTGCCATCGCCAGCGCGAACACCGGGGAGCTGTTTTTT. Translated: CAIASANTGELFF.

This clonotype was counted a few times. V and J are TRBV6-5 and TRBJ2-3, with D perhaps TRBD2 (5 bases). V was clipped by 0 bases and J by 5 bases, with 12 bases between them. Germline V CDR1 and CDR2: MNHEY, SVGAGI. This CDR3 is built from 15 residues. The CDR3 nucleotides read TGTGCCAGCAGTTACTCGGGGAGTGGGCAAGATACGCAGTATTTT. This encodes CASSYSGSGQDTQYF.

To note about this clonotype: This clone may be a read error of a much larger clone one base away. This rearrangement joins TRBV28 to TRBJ2-7; 13 positions match TRBD2. Germline lookup yields CDR1 MDHEN and CDR2 SYDVKM. The CDR3 loop spans 15 amino acids. CDR3 bases: TGTGCCAGCAGCCAACTAGCGGGAGGGCTCTACGAGCGGTACTTC. Translated: CASSQLAGGLYERYF.

This clonotype was counted a few times. The gene calls are TRBV30 and TRBJ1-2, with a tentative D call TRBD1 (5 bases). The V and J ends lost 2 bases and 3 bases respectively, with 10 bases between them. Germline CDR1 and CDR2: GTSNPN and SVGIG (reference sequence). This CDR3 contains 13 residues. CDR3 DNA sequence: TGTGCCTGGAGTTGGGACGGATACTATGGCTACACCTTC. It is translated as CAWSWDGYYGYTF.

The chain employs TRBV5-1 and TRBJ2-5, with 8 positions matching TRBD1. Per the germline V gene, CDR1 is SGHRS and CDR2 is YFSETQ. Germline trimming cut 0 bases from V and 5 bases from J; bases unmatched to any gene: 3. This CDR3 is 14 amino acids long. The CDR3 is CASSLAGGVETQYF. The CDR3 DNA reads TGCGCCAGCAGCTTGGCAGGGGGCGTTGAGACCCAGTACTTC.